Below are 30 T cell receptor beta chains sequenced from a single sample in a study of blood T cell repertoires in COVID-19. Assay used: immunoSEQ multiplex PCR; TCRdb lists only in-frame clones, some missing. The sample records 400,000 or so clones, roughly 88% being singletons. The material sequenced was PBMCs or T cells enriched from blood (not recorded which). The receptors originated from a woman aged 40 to 50 with acute COVID-19.

This clone has just one count. The chain carries TRBV5-4 and TRBJ1-3, with TRBD1 identical over 10 bases. The CDR3 has 15 residues. Germline V gene sequence: CDR1 SGHNT, CDR2 YYREEE (reference sequence). With 4 bases clipped from V and 4 bases from J, the junction kept 5 bases outside the gene matches. CDR3 DNA: TGTGCCAGCAGCCGGGACAGGGGAACCGGAAACACCATATATTTT. It is translated as CASSRDRGTGNTIYF.

V gene TRBV11-2 combines with J gene TRBJ2-5; 12 bases fit TRBD2. The CDR3 is 15 residues long. Germline lookup yields CDR1 SGHAT and CDR2 FQNNGV. V lost 5 bases and J lost 4; bases outside the gene matches: 5. CDR3 in amino acids: CASSPRLAGAETQYF. Written as DNA, the CDR3 is TGTGCCAGCAGCCCTCGACTAGCGGGGGCAGAGACCCAGTACTTC. The full variable domain, completed using reference TRBV11-2 and TRBJ2-5, is EAGVAQSPRYKIIEKRQSVAFWCNPISGHATLYWYQQILGQGPKLLIQFQNNGVVDDSQLPKDRFSAERLKGVDSTLKIQPAKLEDSAVYLCASSPRLAGAETQYFGPGTRLLVL.

V usage is TRBV3-1 (or the pseudogene TRBV3-2) and J usage is TRBJ1-2; weak D call: TRBD1 (5 bases). Looked up from germline, CDR1 is LGHDT and CDR2 is YNNKEL (reference sequence). This CDR3 is 13 amino acids long. Trimming stripped 0 bases from V and 7 bases from J, with 9 bases between. CDR3 bases: TGTGCCAGCAGCCAAGACAGGGTAGGTGGCTACACCTTC. The encoded protein is CASSQDRVGGYTF.

The chain couples TRBV5-5 to TRBJ1-1; unclear D gene. Trimming removed 3 bases at V and 3 bases at J, with 21 bases between. The CDR3 spans 17 residues. CDR1 and CDR2 (germline): SGHKS, YYEKEE (reference sequence). The CDR3 protein is CASSYRPDSVPYTEAFF. DNA of the CDR3: TGTGCCAGCAGCTACCGACCTGACTCTGTCCCCTACACTGAAGCTTTCTTT.

V gene TRBV11-2 combines with J gene TRBJ1-6; a possible D gene is TRBD1 (6 bases). Looked up from germline, CDR1 is SGHAT and CDR2 is FQNNGV. The ends were cut back, 0 bases at V and 10 bases at J, with 16 bases in the middle. The CDR3 loop spans 16 amino acids. CDR3 sequence: CASSLDPGGTLSPLHF. The CDR3 DNA follows: TGTGCCAGCAGCTTAGATCCGGGAGGGACATTATCACCCCTCCACTTT.

The chain uses TRBV19 and TRBJ1-1; 9 nucleotides line up with TRBD1. Germline trimming cut 7 bases from V and 8 bases from J; bases unmatched to any gene: 11. The CDR3 spans 14 residues. Germline CDR1 is LNHDA and CDR2 is SQIVND (reference sequence). The CDR3 DNA reads TGTGCCAGTACCGTAACAGGGGGCGGAGGAGAAGCTTTCTTT. The encoded protein is CASTVTGGGGEAFF.

This clone was observed once. V is TRBV7-8 and J is TRBJ1-5, with a weak D call TRBD1 (6 bases). Germline loops: CDR1 SGHVS, CDR2 FQNEAQ. The CDR3 spans 15 residues. Trimming cost V 2 bases and J 2 bases, with 10 bases left between them. The DNA for the CDR3 is TGTGCCAGCAGCTTACGGGCAGGGGGCAATCAGCCCCAGCATTTT. Translated, it gives CASSLRAGGNQPQHF.

The rearrangement links TRBV5-1 to TRBJ1-1; D perhaps matches TRBD1 (6 bases). CDR3 length: 14 residues. The V end lost 2 bases, the J end lost 1 base, and 9 bases lay between the germline ends. Germline CDR1 is SGHRS and CDR2 is YFSETQ. Written as DNA, the CDR3 is TGCGCCAGCAGCTTCGGGACACCGAACACTGAAGCTTTCTTT. This encodes CASSFGTPNTEAFF.

This sequence joins TRBV6-7 and TRBJ1-5, with 7 bases matching TRBD1. TRBV6-7 is reported as an ORF; its role is uncertain. CDR3 size: 17 residues. The V segment lost 0 bases and the J segment 0 bases; nucleotides outside the gene matches: 5. DNA of the CDR3: TGTGCCAGCAGTTACTCAAGGGACAGAAATAGCAATCAGCCCCAGCATTTT. Encoded protein: CASSYSRDRNSNQPQHF.

This chain joins TRBV7-9 and TRBJ1-2; D perhaps matches TRBD1 (5 bases). V dropped 5 bases and J dropped 4 bases, with 11 bases sitting between them. The CDR3 is 13 residues long. CDR1 is SEHNR and CDR2 is FQNEAQ in the germline V gene (reference sequence). This chain's CDR3 is CASSIETAYGYTF. The CDR3 DNA is TGTGCCAGCAGCATCGAGACAGCCTATGGCTACACCTTC. The full variable domain, its missing parts supplied by reference TRBV7-9 and TRBJ1-2, is DTGVSQNPRHKITKRGQNVTFRCDPISEHNRLYWYRQTLGQGPEFLTYFQNEAQLEKSRLLSDRFSAERPKGSFSTLEIQRTEQGDSAMYLCASSIETAYGYTFGSGTRLTVV.

The chain has TRBV30 and TRBJ1-1; D is unresolved. Germline lookup yields CDR1 GTSNPN and CDR2 SVGIG (reference sequence). Between the trimmed V and J ends, which lost 3 bases and 0 bases, there was a span of 8 bases. This CDR3 comprises 13 residues. CDR3 region: CAWSSVMNTEAFF. CDR3 sequence (DNA): TGTGCCTGGAGCTCTGTAATGAACACTGAAGCTTTCTTT. Supplemented by reference TRBV30 and TRBJ1-1, the full variable domain reads SQTIHQWPATLVQPVGSPLSLECTVEGTSNPNLYWYRQAAGRGLQLLFYSVGIGQISSEVPQNLSASRPQDRQFILSSKKLLLSDSGFYLCAWSSVMNTEAFFGQGTRLTVV.

The CDR3 loop reads CASTNRGKNSPLHF. The CDR3, as DNA: TGTGCCAGCACCAACAGGGGAAAGAATTCACCCCTCCACTTT. The chain recombines TRBV6-5 with TRBJ1-6, with TRBD1 identical over 7 bases. The CDR3 is 14 residues long. V shed 7 bases, J shed 7 bases, and the junction held 7 bases outside the gene matches. Germline CDR1 MNHEY, CDR2 SVGAGI.

The CDR3 reads CASMASVIKNTEAFF. The CDR3 DNA sequence: TGTGCCAGCATGGCCAGCGTCATAAAGAACACTGAAGCTTTCTTT. V gene TRBV2 combines with J gene TRBJ1-1; D remains unclear. This CDR3 has 15 residues. Germline values: CDR1 SNHLY, CDR2 FYNNEI. The ends were cut back, 7 bases at V and 1 base at J, with 16 bases in the middle.

The gene calls are TRBV5-6 and TRBJ1-6, with 9 bases aligning to TRBD1. The ends lost 4 bases at V and 8 bases at J; junction bases unmatched: 7. The CDR3 runs 15 residues. Germline CDR1 reads SGHDT; CDR2 reads YYEEEE. This CDR3 is CASSGGQGVYSPLHF. For the CDR3, the DNA is TGTGCCAGCAGCGGGGGACAGGGAGTTTATTCACCCCTCCACTTT.

The chain links TRBV10-3 to TRBJ1-2; the match to TRBD1 covers 8 bases. This CDR3 is 13 amino acids long. V was pared by 4 bases and J by 3 bases, with 1 base of the junction left unmatched. Germline V gene lookup returns CDR1 ENHRY and CDR2 SYGVKD. The CDR3 nucleotides read TGTGCCATCAGTGCGGGACAGGACTATGGCTACACCTTC. The encoded protein is CAISAGQDYGYTF.

In this sample, this clone turned up once. The chain is built from TRBV3-1 (or the pseudogene TRBV3-2) and TRBJ2-7; 9 nucleotides line up with TRBD1. The junction had 16 bases not matched to a gene; V was cut back by 1 base and J by 3 bases. Looked up from germline, CDR1 is LGHDT and CDR2 is YNNKEL (reference sequence). This CDR3 is built from 19 residues. This CDR3 is CASSQVRAGGQGLYYEQYF. The CDR3 DNA follows: TGTGCCAGCAGCCAAGTTAGAGCTGGGGGACAGGGATTATACTACGAGCAGTACTTC.

The rearrangement joins TRBV10-2 to TRBJ1-6; D may be TRBD1 (5 bases). From germline, CDR1 is WSHSY and CDR2 SAAADI. V was shortened by 7 bases and J by 5 bases, with 15 bases between the two germline ends. The CDR3 totals 15 residues. The CDR3 DNA reads TGCGCCAGCATAGAAGGAACAGGAGATAATTCACCCCTCCACTTT. This gives the protein CASIEGTGDNSPLHF.

This sequence joins TRBV4-1 and TRBJ2-1; 11 bases fit TRBD2. With V trimmed by 1 base and J by 7 bases, 6 bases remained unmatched. The CDR3 is 16 amino acids. The germline gives CDR1 MGHRA, CDR2 YSYEKL. CDR3 region: CASSQGGLAEGNEQFF. CDR3 in DNA: TGCGCCAGCAGCCAAGGGGGACTAGCGGAGGGAAATGAGCAGTTCTTC.

Only a few counts were recorded for this clone. This sequence joins TRBV15 and TRBJ2-6; 7 nucleotides line up with TRBD1. There are 18 residues in the CDR3. From germline, CDR1 is LNHNV and CDR2 YYDKDF (reference sequence). V lost 6 bases and J lost 1; bases outside the gene matches: 12. For the CDR3, the DNA is TGTGCCACCAGTCGGTCCGGCAGGGGGTGGTCTGGGGCCAACGTCCTGACTTTC. Protein sequence: CATSRSGRGWSGANVLTF.

The chain uses TRBV4-1 and TRBJ2-3; unclear D gene. The CDR3 loop spans 16 amino acids. The germline gives CDR1 MGHRA, CDR2 YSYEKL. V gave up 1 base and J gave up 0 bases, with 11 bases separating them. The CDR3 bases are TGCGCCAGCAGCCAAGTCACCCCGGTGAGCACAGATACGCAGTATTTT. Translated: CASSQVTPVSTDTQYF.

This clone was observed a single time. Other DNA variants within this sample encode the same CDR3. The chain carries TRBV18 and TRBJ1-1, with D perhaps TRBD1 (6 bases). Per the germline V gene, CDR1 is KGHSH and CDR2 is LQKENI. Trimming removed 3 bases from V and 0 bases from J, with 8 bases in between. CDR3 length equals 14 residues. The CDR3 coding sequence is TGTGCCAGCTCACCTTCAGGGGTGAACACTGAAGCTTTCTTT. Protein: CASSPSGVNTEAFF.

The chain recombines TRBV3-1 (or the pseudogene TRBV3-2) with TRBJ1-1; no clear D. Trimming took 0 bases from V and 11 from J, leaving 16 bases between them. The CDR3 loop spans 14 amino acids. Germline CDR1 LGHDT, CDR2 YNNKEL (reference sequence). The chain's CDR3 is CASSQDWQRVGAFF. The CDR3 nucleotides read TGTGCCAGCAGCCAAGATTGGCAGCGGGTAGGGGCTTTCTTT.

This clone was observed a single time. The chain joins TRBV5-6 to TRBJ1-1; TRBD1 might be the D (6 bases). Trimming shortened V by 2 bases and J by 8 bases, and 19 bases separated the two germline ends. From germline, CDR1 is SGHDT and CDR2 YYEEEE. The CDR3 consists of 15 residues. CDR3 DNA sequence: TGTGCCAGCAGCTTCGATGGGGGCGCAGTTACGGAAGCTTTCTTT. Protein sequence: CASSFDGGAVTEAFF. The full variable domain, completed using reference TRBV5-6 and TRBJ1-1, is DAGVTQSPTHLIKTRGQQVTLRCSPKSGHDTVSWYQQALGQGPQFIFQYYEEEERQRGNFPDRFSGHQFPNYSSELNVNALLLGDSALYLCASSFDGGAVTEAFFGQGTRLTVV.

This chain joins TRBV10-3 and TRBJ1-1; TRBD1 might be the D (5 bases). Trimming shortened V by 0 bases and J by 5 bases, and 13 bases separated the two germline ends. The CDR3 is 15 amino acids. CDR1 and CDR2 from the germline V gene are ENHRY and SYGVKD. CDR3 DNA sequence: TGTGCCATCAGTGAGTCGCAGGGAGGGGAGACTGAAGCTTTCTTT. This sequence encodes CAISESQGGETEAFF.

The chain has TRBV28 and TRBJ2-7; the match to TRBD1 covers 11 bases. This CDR3 contains 12 residues. Germline CDR1 and CDR2: MDHEN and SYDVKM. The J segment lost 7 bases and the V segment lost 8 bases, leaving 4 bases of the junction unmatched. The DNA of the CDR3 is TGTGCCAGCGGACAGGGGGCGCGGGAGCAGTACTTC. It translates to CASGQGAREQYF.

The chain has TRBV4-1 and TRBJ1-2; 7 bases match TRBD1. The CDR3 spans 14 residues. In germline, CDR1 is MGHRA, CDR2 YSYEKL. The junction had 10 bases not matched to a gene; V was cut back by 3 bases and J by 9 bases. The CDR3: CASSHPRGIRSYTF. In nucleotides, the CDR3 is TGCGCCAGCAGCCACCCCAGGGGGATAAGGAGCTACACCTTC.

This rearrangement joins TRBV6-5 to TRBJ1-2; 7 bases match TRBD1. Germline-derived CDR1 and CDR2 are MNHEY and SVGAGI. J lost 4 bases, V lost 5 bases, and 7 bases had no gene match. There are 14 residues in the CDR3. Here the CDR3 DNA reads TGTGCCAGCAGTCGCCGGGACAGTCCCTATGGCTACACCTTC. Protein: CASSRRDSPYGYTF.

V and J are TRBV19 and TRBJ1-6; perhaps TRBD1 as D (6 bases). This CDR3 region has 14 residues. Between the trimmed V and J ends, which lost 2 bases and 7 bases, there was a span of 9 bases. Germline V gene sequence: CDR1 LNHDA, CDR2 SQIVND (reference sequence). CDR3 coding DNA: TGTGCCAGTAGTATAACAGGGAAGAATTCACCCCTCCACTTT. Translation: CASSITGKNSPLHF.

The rearrangement uses TRBV2 and TRBJ2-1; possibly TRBD1 for D (6 bases). CDR1 SNHLY and CDR2 FYNNEI come from the germline V gene. V dropped 7 bases and J dropped 9 bases, with 16 bases sitting between them. The CDR3 is 13 amino acids. CDR3 amino acids: CASNTLQGTEQFF. The CDR3 bases are TGTGCCAGCAATACCCTGCAGGGGACTGAGCAGTTCTTC.

This clone has only one observation. The rearrangement uses TRBV29-1 and TRBJ2-7; perhaps TRBD2 as D (6 bases). The CDR3 consists of 14 residues. Trimming stripped 6 bases from V and 5 bases from J, with 20 bases between. Germline lookup yields CDR1 SQVTM and CDR2 ANQGSEA. DNA for the CDR3: TGCAGCGTGGAGGGATTTGCGGATCCCCACGAGCAGTACTTC. Translated: CSVEGFADPHEQYF.